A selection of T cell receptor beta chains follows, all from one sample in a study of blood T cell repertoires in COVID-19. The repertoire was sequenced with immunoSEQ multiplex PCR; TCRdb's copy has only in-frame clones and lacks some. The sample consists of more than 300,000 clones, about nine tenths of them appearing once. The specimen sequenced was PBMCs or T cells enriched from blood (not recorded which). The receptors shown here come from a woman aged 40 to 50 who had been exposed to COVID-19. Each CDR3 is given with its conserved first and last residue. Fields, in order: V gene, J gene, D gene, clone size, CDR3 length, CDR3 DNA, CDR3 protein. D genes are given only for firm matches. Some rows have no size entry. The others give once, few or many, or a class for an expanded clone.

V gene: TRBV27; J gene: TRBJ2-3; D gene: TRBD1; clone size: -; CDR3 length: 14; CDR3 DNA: TGTGCCAGCAGGGGACAGGGTAGCACAGATACGCAGTATTTT; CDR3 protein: CASRGQGSTDTQYF
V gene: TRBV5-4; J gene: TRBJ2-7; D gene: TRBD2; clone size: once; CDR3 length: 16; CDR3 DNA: TGTGCCAGCAGCTTGGTTGTAGCGGGAGGAGATTACGAGCAGTACTTC; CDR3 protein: CASSLVVAGGDYEQYF
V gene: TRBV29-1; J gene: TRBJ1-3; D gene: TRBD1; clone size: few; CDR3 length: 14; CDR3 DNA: TGCAGCGCGACCGACAGGGGCTCTGGAAACACCATATATTTT; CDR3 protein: CSATDRGSGNTIYF
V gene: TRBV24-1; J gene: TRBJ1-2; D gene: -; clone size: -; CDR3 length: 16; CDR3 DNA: TGTGCCACCAGTGACGCACCTCAGGTGGGCAACTATGGCTACACCTTC; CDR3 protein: CATSDAPQVGNYGYTF
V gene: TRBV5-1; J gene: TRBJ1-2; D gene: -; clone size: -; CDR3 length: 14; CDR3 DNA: TGCGCCAGCAGCTTGGCCGGGGGGCCGGTTGGCTACACCTTC; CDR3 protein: CASSLAGGPVGYTF
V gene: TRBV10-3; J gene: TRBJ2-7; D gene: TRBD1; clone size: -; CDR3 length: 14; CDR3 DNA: TGTGCCATCGGGGGGACAGGGCGCTCCTACGAGCAGTACTTC; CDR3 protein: CAIGGTGRSYEQYF
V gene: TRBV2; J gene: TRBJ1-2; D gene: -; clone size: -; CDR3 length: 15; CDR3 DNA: TGTGCCAGCAGTGAACAGGGTTTAGCTAACTATGGCTACACCTTC; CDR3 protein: CASSEQGLANYGYTF
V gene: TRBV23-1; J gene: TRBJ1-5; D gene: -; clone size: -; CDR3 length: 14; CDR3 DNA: TGCGCCAGCAGTCAATCGAGGCCAGCTCAGCCCCAGCATTTT; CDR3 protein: CASSQSRPAQPQHF
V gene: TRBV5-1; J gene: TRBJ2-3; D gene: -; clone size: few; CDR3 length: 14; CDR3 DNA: TGCGCCAGCAGCCCGGGGGACAGAACAGATACGCAGTATTTT; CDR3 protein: CASSPGDRTDTQYF
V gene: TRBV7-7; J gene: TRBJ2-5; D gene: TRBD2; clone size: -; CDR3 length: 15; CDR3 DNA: TGTGCTAGCAGCTTAGCGCGGGGGACGGGAGAGACCCAGTACTTC; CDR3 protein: CASSLARGTGETQYF
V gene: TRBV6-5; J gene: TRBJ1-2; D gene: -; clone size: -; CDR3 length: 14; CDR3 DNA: TGTGCCAGCAGTTCCACAGGGCCGGCCTATGGCTACACCTTC; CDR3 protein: CASSSTGPAYGYTF
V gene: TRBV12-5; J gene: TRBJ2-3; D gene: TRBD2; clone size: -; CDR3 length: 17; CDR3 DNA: TGTGCTAGTGGTCAGGGACTAGCGGGACCAAGCACAGATACGCAGTATTTT; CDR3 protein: CASGQGLAGPSTDTQYF
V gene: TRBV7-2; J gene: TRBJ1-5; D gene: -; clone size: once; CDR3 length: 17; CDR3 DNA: TGTGCCAGCAGCTTAGGTGAGGGGGGGCCTAGCAATCAGCCCCAGCATTTT; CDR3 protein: CASSLGEGGPSNQPQHF
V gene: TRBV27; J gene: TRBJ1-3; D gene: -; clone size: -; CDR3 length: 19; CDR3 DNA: TGTGCCAGCAGACGTTGGGCAGTGGGTCCAAATCAAACTGGAAACACCATATATTTT; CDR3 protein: CASRRWAVGPNQTGNTIYF
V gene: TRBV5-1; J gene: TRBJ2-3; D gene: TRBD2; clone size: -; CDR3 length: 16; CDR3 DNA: TGCGCCAGCAGCTTGGCTAGCGGGGGCCGCACAGATACGCAGTATTTT; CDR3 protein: CASSLASGGRTDTQYF
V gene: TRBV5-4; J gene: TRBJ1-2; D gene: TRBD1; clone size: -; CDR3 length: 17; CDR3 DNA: TGTGCCAGCAGCTGGGGGACAGAGTCGGGGGCTAACTATGGCTACACCTTC; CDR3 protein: CASSWGTESGANYGYTF
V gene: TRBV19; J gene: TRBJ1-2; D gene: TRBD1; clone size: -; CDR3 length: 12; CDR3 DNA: TGTGCCAGCGAGGGGGCTGAATATGGCTACACCTTC; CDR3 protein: CASEGAEYGYTF
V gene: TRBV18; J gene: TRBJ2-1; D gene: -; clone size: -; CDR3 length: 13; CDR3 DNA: TGTGCCAGTACTAAAGAACCCACAATGAGTTTGTTCTTC; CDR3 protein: CASTKEPTMSLFF